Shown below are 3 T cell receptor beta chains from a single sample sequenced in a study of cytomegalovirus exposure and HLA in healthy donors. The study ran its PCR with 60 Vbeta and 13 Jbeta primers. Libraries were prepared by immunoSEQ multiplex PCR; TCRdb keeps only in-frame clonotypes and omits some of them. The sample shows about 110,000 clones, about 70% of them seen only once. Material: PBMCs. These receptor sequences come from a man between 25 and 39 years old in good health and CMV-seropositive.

The CDR3 DNA is TGTGCCAGCAGCCAGACAGGGGTACCCAACTATGGCTACACCTTC. Encoded protein: CASSQTGVPNYGYTF. V and J are TRBV11-2 and TRBJ1-2, with TRBD1 matching 8 bases. The V and J ends lost 5 bases and 2 bases, in that order; junction bases with no gene match: 7. This CDR3 spans 15 amino acids. Germline V gene lookup returns CDR1 SGHAT and CDR2 FQNNGV.

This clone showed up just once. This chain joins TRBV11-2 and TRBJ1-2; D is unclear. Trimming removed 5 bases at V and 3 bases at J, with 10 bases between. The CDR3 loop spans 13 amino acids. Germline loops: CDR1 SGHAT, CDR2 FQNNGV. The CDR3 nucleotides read TGTGCCAGCAGCCCCATCGGGTACTATGGCTACACCTTC. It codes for CASSPIGYYGYTF.

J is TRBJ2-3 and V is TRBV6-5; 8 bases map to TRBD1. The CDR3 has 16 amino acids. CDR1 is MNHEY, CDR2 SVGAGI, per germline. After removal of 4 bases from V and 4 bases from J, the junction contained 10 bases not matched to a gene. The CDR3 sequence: CASSLSTGAPADTQYF. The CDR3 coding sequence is TGTGCCAGCAGTTTGTCGACAGGGGCGCCCGCAGATACGCAGTATTTT.